These 27 T cell receptor beta chains came from one sample sequenced in a study of blood T cell repertoires in COVID-19. Generated by immunoSEQ multiplex PCR, the TCRdb table keeps only in-frame clones and is missing some. The table records some 430,000 clones, roughly 87% of them present only once. The sequenced material came from PBMCs or T cells enriched from blood (not recorded which). The receptors stem from a man aged 18 to 35 who had recovered from COVID-19.

The chain recombines TRBV18 with TRBJ1-5; D gene ambiguous. This CDR3 region has 16 residues. Trimming shortened V by 2 bases and J by 0 bases, and 11 bases separated the two germline ends. Looked up from germline, CDR1 is KGHSH and CDR2 is LQKENI. CDR3 sequence reads: CASSPSVAASNQPQHF. DNA for the CDR3: TGTGCCAGCTCACCAAGCGTCGCGGCTAGCAATCAGCCCCAGCATTTT.

J is TRBJ2-7 and V is TRBV2, with 8 bases aligning to TRBD2. The V and J ends lost 8 bases and 5 bases, in that order; junction bases with no gene match: 11. CDR1 and CDR2 from the germline V gene are SNHLY and FYNNEI. The CDR3 extends over 14 amino acids. The CDR3 sequence is CASLSGGRTHEQYF. CDR3 coding DNA: TGTGCCAGCCTTTCGGGCGGGAGGACCCACGAGCAGTACTTC.

The chain is built from TRBV27 and TRBJ2-5; 12 bases fit TRBD2. Germline lookup yields CDR1 MNHEY and CDR2 SMNVEV (reference sequence). This CDR3 has 17 amino acids. V lost 6 bases to trimming and J lost 3 bases; unmatched junction nucleotides: 11. DNA for the CDR3: TGTGCCAGCAGGCCTAGCGGGAGGGCCCACCCCGAAGAGACCCAGTACTTC. This sequence encodes CASRPSGRAHPEETQYF.

V is TRBV10-2 and J is TRBJ1-2, with D maybe TRBD1 (6 bases). Germline V CDR1 and CDR2: WSHSY, SAAADI. The length of the CDR3 is 12 residues. V lost 9 bases, J lost 2 bases, and 10 bases lay in between. The CDR3 DNA reads TGCGCCAGTTCTCAGGGGAACTATGGCTACACCTTC. It codes for CASSQGNYGYTF.

This sequence joins TRBV15 and TRBJ2-1; D is ambiguous. The germline CDR1 and CDR2 sequences are LNHNV and YYDKDF (reference sequence). This CDR3 is 16 amino acids long. With 0 bases removed from V and 3 bases from J, the gap between germline ends came to 12 bases. CDR3 amino acids: CATSRDEARGYNEQFF. Written as DNA, the CDR3 is TGTGCCACCAGCAGAGATGAGGCTAGAGGCTACAATGAGCAGTTCTTC.

This clone was detected only once. The chain employs TRBV13 and TRBJ2-3, with D unresolved. Germline loops: CDR1 PRHDT, CDR2 FYEKMQ (reference sequence). V shed 4 bases and J shed 0 bases, with 8 bases lying between them. The CDR3 loop spans 14 amino acids. The CDR3 region is CASSWQSSTDTQYF. CDR3 DNA sequence: TGTGCCAGCAGCTGGCAAAGTAGCACAGATACGCAGTATTTT.

The rearrangement joins TRBV27 to TRBJ2-3; TRBD1 aligns across 12 bases. The CDR3 has 15 amino acids. Trimming at V came to 6 bases and at J to 4 bases, leaving 5 bases not matched to a gene. The germline CDR1 and CDR2 sequences are MNHEY and SMNVEV (reference sequence). CDR3 protein: CASRGGTGGPDTQYF. The DNA of the CDR3 is TGTGCCAGCAGAGGAGGGACAGGGGGCCCAGATACGCAGTATTTT.

The chain couples TRBV19 to TRBJ1-1; the D is unclear. The V gene lost 1 base and the J gene lost 5 bases, with 8 bases spanning the gap. This CDR3 region has 13 residues. Germline CDR1 LNHDA, CDR2 SQIVND (reference sequence). The CDR3, as DNA: TGTGCCAGTAGTATAGCGTTGCAGACTGAAGCTTTCTTT. Its protein product is CASSIALQTEAFF.

The chain employs TRBV7-2 and TRBJ2-1, with 11 positions matching TRBD2. CDR1 is SGHTA, CDR2 FQGNSA, per germline. The CDR3 is 17 amino acids. Trimming removed 3 bases from V and 4 bases from J; junction bases left unmatched: 8. This CDR3 is CASSFQIAGGWYNEQFF. For the CDR3, the DNA is TGTGCCAGCAGCTTCCAAATAGCGGGAGGGTGGTACAATGAGCAGTTCTTC.

This chain uses TRBV21-1 with TRBJ2-7; the DNA was not compared with TRBD2, the D call given in the table. TRBV21-1 counts as a pseudogene. The CDR3 is made up of 17 amino acids. The DNA of the CDR3 is TGTGCCAGCAGCAAAGAAGGCGGGGGAGTAACCTCCTACGAGCAGTACTTC. This sequence encodes CASSKEGGGVTSYEQYF.

The chain uses TRBV7-9 and TRBJ1-1; D is perhaps TRBD1 (6 bases). The ends were cut back, 5 bases at V and 2 bases at J, with 12 bases in the middle. CDR1 is SEHNR and CDR2 is FQNEAQ in the germline V gene (reference sequence). This CDR3 has 14 amino acids. CDR3 in amino acids: CASSRYGGNTEAFF. The CDR3 DNA follows: TGTGCCAGCAGCCGTTATGGGGGCAACACTGAAGCTTTCTTT.

The chain is built from TRBV4-1 and TRBJ1-2, with D perhaps matching TRBD1 (5 bases). V lost 5 bases to trimming and J lost 9 bases, with 22 bases between them. In germline, CDR1 is MGHRA, CDR2 YSYEKL. This CDR3 comprises 15 residues. CDR3 region: CASSDLTGLLERYTF. DNA of the CDR3: TGCGCCAGCAGCGACCTTACAGGCCTGCTTGAGCGCTACACCTTC.

The J gene is TRBJ2-5, the V gene TRBV4-2, with a tentative D call TRBD2 (6 bases). Trimming removed 4 bases from V and 5 bases from J, with 17 bases in between. There are 15 residues in the CDR3. Germline lookup yields CDR1 LGHNA and CDR2 YNFKEQ. CDR3 coding DNA: TGTGCCAGCAGCCCCGCTCCGAAGGGAGGTGAGACCCAGTACTTC. It codes for CASSPAPKGGETQYF.

The chain uses TRBV3-1 (or the pseudogene TRBV3-2) and TRBJ2-7, with 9 bases aligning to TRBD2. J lost 6 bases, V lost 0 bases, and 9 bases had no gene match. From germline, CDR1 is LGHDT and CDR2 YNNKEL (reference sequence). The CDR3 has 16 amino acids. CDR3 sequence (DNA): TGTGCCAGCAGCCAAGATCCGGCGGGAGGGCCTATCGAGCAGTACTTC. Translation: CASSQDPAGGPIEQYF.

The chain couples TRBV4-1 to TRBJ1-6; tentatively, D is TRBD1 (5 bases). Germline CDR1 and CDR2: MGHRA and YSYEKL. The V end was cut by 0 bases, the J end by 10 bases, with 13 bases between. This CDR3 has 15 residues. CDR3 amino acids: CASSQDFDSGSPLHF. Here the CDR3 DNA reads TGCGCCAGCAGCCAAGACTTTGACAGTGGATCACCCCTCCACTTT.

The genes are TRBV9 and TRBJ1-2; no firm D call. Trimming took off 2 bases at V and 7 bases at J, with 15 bases between the two ends. The CDR3 is made up of 14 amino acids. From germline, CDR1 is SGDLS and CDR2 YYNGEE. The CDR3 region has the DNA TGTGCCAGCAGCGTCAGAGCCACAGACCTTGGCTACACCTTC. Translation gives CASSVRATDLGYTF. Complete variable domain (other parts from reference TRBV9 and TRBJ1-2): DSGVTQTPKHLITATGQRVTLRCSPRSGDLSVYWYQQSLDQGLQFLIQYYNGEERAKGNILERFSAQQFPDLHSELNLSSLELGDSALYFCASSVRATDLGYTFGSGTRLTVV.

The J gene is TRBJ2-2, the V gene TRBV28, with 8 bases identical to TRBD1. The trim removed 7 bases at V and 7 bases at J, leaving 14 bases unmatched. The CDR3 covers 16 residues. Germline lookup yields CDR1 MDHEN and CDR2 SYDVKM. The CDR3 nucleotides read TGTGCCAGCAAAGTTATAGGACAGGGTATGGTCGGGGAGCTGTTTTTT. As protein: CASKVIGQGMVGELFF.

This clone was picked up a small number of times. The rearrangement joins TRBV3-1 (or the pseudogene TRBV3-2) to TRBJ1-1; 7 bases are a match to TRBD1. Germline V gene lookup returns CDR1 LGHDT and CDR2 YNNKEL (reference sequence). The V and J ends lost 5 bases and 8 bases, in that order; junction bases with no gene match: 8. The CDR3 totals 13 residues. In DNA, the CDR3 is TGTGCCAGCAGCACCCGACAGGGCTCCGAAGCTTTCTTT. Protein: CASSTRQGSEAFF.

This chain links TRBV28 with TRBJ1-5; tentative D call: TRBD1 (5 bases). Germline V CDR1 and CDR2: MDHEN, SYDVKM. CDR3 size: 15 residues. Trimming pared 4 bases from V and 5 bases from J, leaving 15 bases between. The CDR3 sequence is CASSWGRGPHQPQHF. In DNA, the CDR3 is TGTGCCAGCAGTTGGGGCCGAGGACCACATCAGCCCCAGCATTTT.

The chain couples TRBV10-3 to TRBJ1-5; no firm D call. V lost 7 bases and J 6 bases, leaving 13 bases between the germline ends. CDR3 length: 13 amino acids. Germline V gene lookup returns CDR1 ENHRY and CDR2 SYGVKD. The CDR3 DNA sequence: TGTGCCATCAACTCGGGATACGGTCAGCCCCAGCATTTT. Its protein product is CAINSGYGQPQHF.

This chain uses TRBV4-1 with TRBJ2-7; 8 nucleotides agree with TRBD2. The V segment lost 0 bases and the J segment 3 bases; nucleotides outside the gene matches: 13. The CDR3 spans 18 residues. Per the germline V gene, CDR1 is MGHRA and CDR2 is YSYEKL. For the CDR3, the DNA is TGCGCCAGCAGCCAAGAATACACCGGGACTAGGGACTACTACGAGCAGTACTTC. Amino acid sequence: CASSQEYTGTRDYYEQYF.

The J gene is TRBJ1-5, the V gene TRBV21-1; the DNA was not compared with TRBD1, the D call given in the table. TRBV21-1 is labeled a pseudogene. This CDR3 comprises 18 residues. The CDR3 protein is CASSKGPYDRGRIQPQHF. Written as DNA, the CDR3 is TGTGCCAGCAGCAAAGGGCCATACGACAGGGGGAGGATTCAGCCCCAGCATTTT.

The CDR3 protein is CATSEGTNQPQHF. CDR3 coding DNA: TGTGCCACCAGTGAGGGGACTAATCAGCCCCAGCATTTT. The chain employs TRBV24-1 and TRBJ1-5, with a weak D call TRBD1 (5 bases). The V end was cut by 4 bases, the J end by 4 bases, with 7 bases between. The CDR3 consists of 13 residues. CDR1 is KGHDR, CDR2 SFDVKD, per germline.

This clone was found once. J is TRBJ1-1 and V is TRBV6-4; perhaps TRBD1 as D (6 bases). The CDR3 extends over 17 amino acids. V was trimmed by 7 bases and J by 5 bases, leaving 26 bases between them. Germline CDR1 is MRHNA and CDR2 is SNTAGT. CDR3 nucleotides: TGTGCCAGCACTTTGATCGACAACAGGGCGAAGAAAACTGAAGCTTTCTTT. The encoded protein is CASTLIDNRAKKTEAFF.

DNA of the CDR3: TGTGCCAGCAGTGAAGCGCTTCAGGCAGGTAACCGGAACACTGAAGCTTTCTTT. This sequence encodes CASSEALQAGNRNTEAFF. The chain links TRBV2 to TRBJ1-1; D gene uncertain. Trimming cost V 0 bases and J 1 base, with 18 bases left between them. This CDR3 contains 18 residues. Per the germline V gene, CDR1 is SNHLY and CDR2 is FYNNEI.

This sequence joins TRBV7-9 and TRBJ2-1; 8 bases match TRBD2. The ends lost 3 bases at V and 7 bases at J; junction bases unmatched: 14. CDR3 length: 17 residues. Germline values: CDR1 SEHNR, CDR2 FQNEAQ (reference sequence). CDR3 residues: CASSFAVAGRWRNEQFF. The CDR3 DNA follows: TGTGCCAGCAGCTTCGCCGTAGCGGGGCGTTGGAGGAATGAGCAGTTCTTC.

Details on this clone: One end of the junction does not line up with germline, which may come from a read error. Other DNA sequences in this sample translate to the same CDR3. The chain uses TRBV5-6 and TRBJ1-6, with 7 bases fitting TRBD1. Germline V gene data show CDR1 as SGHDT and CDR2 as YYEEEE. The CDR3 contains 15 residues. The DNA of the CDR3 is TGTGCCAGCAGTTTGGGGGACAGAGATAATTCACCCCTCCACTTT. Protein: CASSLGDRDNSPLHF.